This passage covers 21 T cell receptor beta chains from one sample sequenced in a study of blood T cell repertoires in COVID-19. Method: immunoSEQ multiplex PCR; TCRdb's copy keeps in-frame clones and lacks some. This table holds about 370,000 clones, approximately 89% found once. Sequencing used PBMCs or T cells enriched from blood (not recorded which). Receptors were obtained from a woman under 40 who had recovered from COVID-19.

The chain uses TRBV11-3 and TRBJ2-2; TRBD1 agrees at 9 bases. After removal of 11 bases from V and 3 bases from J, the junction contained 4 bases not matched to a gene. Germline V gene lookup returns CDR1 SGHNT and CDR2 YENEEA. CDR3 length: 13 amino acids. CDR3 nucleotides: TGTGCCGGCGACAGGGGGGACACCGGGGAGCTGTTTTTT. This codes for CAGDRGDTGELFF.

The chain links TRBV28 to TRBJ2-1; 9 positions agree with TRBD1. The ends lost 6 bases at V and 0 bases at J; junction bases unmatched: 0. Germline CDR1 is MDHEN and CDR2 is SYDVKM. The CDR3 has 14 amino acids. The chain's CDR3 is CASRTGGSYNEQFF. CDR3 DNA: TGTGCCAGCAGGACAGGGGGCTCCTACAATGAGCAGTTCTTC.

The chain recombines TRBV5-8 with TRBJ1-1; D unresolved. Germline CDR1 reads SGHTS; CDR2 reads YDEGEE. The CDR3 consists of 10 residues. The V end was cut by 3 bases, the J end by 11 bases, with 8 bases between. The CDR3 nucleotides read TGTGCCAGCAGCTCGGTTTGGGCTTTCTTT. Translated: CASSSVWAFF.

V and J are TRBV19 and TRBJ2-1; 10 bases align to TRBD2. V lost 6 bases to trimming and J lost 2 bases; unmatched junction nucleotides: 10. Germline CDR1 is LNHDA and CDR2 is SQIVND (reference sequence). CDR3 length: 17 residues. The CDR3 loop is CASSRLAGPNPYNEQFF. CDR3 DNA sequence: TGTGCCAGTAGCCGACTAGCGGGCCCAAACCCCTACAATGAGCAGTTCTTC.

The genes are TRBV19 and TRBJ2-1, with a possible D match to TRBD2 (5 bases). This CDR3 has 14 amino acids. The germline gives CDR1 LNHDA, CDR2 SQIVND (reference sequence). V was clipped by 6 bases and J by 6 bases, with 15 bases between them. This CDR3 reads CASRGSAWGNEQFF. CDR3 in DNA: TGTGCCAGTAGGGGTAGCGCGTGGGGCAATGAGCAGTTCTTC.

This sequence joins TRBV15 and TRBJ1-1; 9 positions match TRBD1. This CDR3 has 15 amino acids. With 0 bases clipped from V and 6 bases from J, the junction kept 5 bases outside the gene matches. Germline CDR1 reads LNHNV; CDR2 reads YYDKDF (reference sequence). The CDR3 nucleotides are TGTGCCACCAGCAGAGATAGGGACAGGGTCCCTGAAGCTTTCTTT. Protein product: CATSRDRDRVPEAFF.

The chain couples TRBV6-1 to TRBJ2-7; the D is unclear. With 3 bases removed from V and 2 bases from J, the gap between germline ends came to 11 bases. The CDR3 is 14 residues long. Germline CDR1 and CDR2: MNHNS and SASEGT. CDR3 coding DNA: TGTGCCAGCAGTGAGACGGGTCCCGCCTACGAGCAGTACTTC. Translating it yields CASSETGPAYEQYF.

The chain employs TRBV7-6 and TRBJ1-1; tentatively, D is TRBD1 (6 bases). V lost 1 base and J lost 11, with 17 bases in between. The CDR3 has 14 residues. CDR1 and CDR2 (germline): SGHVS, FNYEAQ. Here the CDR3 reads CASSLDRAGELAFF. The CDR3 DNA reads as TGTGCCAGCAGCTTAGACAGGGCGGGGGAGCTGGCTTTCTTT.

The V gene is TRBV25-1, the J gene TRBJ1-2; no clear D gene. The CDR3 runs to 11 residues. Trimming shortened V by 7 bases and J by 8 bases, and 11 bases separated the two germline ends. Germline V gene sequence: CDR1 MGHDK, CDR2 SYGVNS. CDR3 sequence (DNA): TGTGCCAGCAACACCGGCGGGGGCTACACCTTC. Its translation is CASNTGGGYTF.

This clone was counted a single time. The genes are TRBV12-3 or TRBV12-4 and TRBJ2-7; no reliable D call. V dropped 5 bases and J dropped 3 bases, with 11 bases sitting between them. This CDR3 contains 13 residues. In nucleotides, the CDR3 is TGTGCCAGCAGTCGCGAACCGAGCTACGAGCAGTACTTC. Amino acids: CASSREPSYEQYF.

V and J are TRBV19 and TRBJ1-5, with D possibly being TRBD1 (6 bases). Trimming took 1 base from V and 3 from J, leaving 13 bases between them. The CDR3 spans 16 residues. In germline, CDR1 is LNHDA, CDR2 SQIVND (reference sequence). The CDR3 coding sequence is TGTGCCAGTAGTATAGTTGGACAGAGGAACAATCAGCCCCAGCATTTT. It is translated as CASSIVGQRNNQPQHF.

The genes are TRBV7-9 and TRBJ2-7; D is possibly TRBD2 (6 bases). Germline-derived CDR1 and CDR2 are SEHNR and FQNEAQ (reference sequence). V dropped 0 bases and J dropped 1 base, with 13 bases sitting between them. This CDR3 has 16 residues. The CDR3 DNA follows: TGTGCCAGCAGCTTAGCTCATGGTAGCGGTTCCTACGAGCAGTACTTC. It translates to CASSLAHGSGSYEQYF. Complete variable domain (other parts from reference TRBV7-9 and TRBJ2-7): DTGVSQNPRHKITKRGQNVTFRCDPISEHNRLYWYRQTLGQGPEFLTYFQNEAQLEKSRLLSDRFSAERPKGSFSTLEIQRTEQGDSAMYLCASSLAHGSGSYEQYFGPGTRLTVT.

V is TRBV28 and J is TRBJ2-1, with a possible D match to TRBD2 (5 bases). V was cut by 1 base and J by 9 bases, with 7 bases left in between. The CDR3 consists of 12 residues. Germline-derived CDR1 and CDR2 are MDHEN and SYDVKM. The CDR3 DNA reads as TGTGCCAGCAGTTTATCGGGGAGTGAGCAGTTCTTC. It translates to CASSLSGSEQFF.

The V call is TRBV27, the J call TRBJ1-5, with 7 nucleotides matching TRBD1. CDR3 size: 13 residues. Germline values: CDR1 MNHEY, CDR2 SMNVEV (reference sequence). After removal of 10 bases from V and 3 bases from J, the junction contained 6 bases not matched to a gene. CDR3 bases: TGTGCCACCGGGGACAGACCCAATCAGCCCCAGCATTTT. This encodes CATGDRPNQPQHF.

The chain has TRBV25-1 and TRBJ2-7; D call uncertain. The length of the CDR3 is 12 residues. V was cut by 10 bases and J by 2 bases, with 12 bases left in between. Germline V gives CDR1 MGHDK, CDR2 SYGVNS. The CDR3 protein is CATSGSTYEQYF. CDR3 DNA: TGTGCCACCTCGGGTTCTACCTACGAGCAGTACTTC.

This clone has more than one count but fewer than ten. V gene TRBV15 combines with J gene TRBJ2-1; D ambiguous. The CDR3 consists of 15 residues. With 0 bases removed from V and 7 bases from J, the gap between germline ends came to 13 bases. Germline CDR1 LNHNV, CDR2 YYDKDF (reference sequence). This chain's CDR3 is CATSRDLGMLNEQFF. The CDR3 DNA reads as TGTGCCACCAGCAGAGATCTTGGCATGTTAAATGAGCAGTTCTTC.

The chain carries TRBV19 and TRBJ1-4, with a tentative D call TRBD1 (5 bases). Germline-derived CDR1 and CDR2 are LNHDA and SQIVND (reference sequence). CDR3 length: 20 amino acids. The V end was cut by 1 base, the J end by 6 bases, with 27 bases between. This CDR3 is CASSIVRTGFRGRMDEKLFF. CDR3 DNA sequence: TGTGCCAGTAGTATAGTCCGAACAGGTTTTCGCGGCCGTATGGATGAAAAACTGTTTTTT.

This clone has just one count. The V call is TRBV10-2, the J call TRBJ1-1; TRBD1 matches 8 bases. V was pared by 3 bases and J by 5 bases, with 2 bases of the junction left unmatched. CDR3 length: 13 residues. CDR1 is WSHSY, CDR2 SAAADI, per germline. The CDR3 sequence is CASSEQGGTEAFF. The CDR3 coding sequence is TGCGCCAGCAGTGAACAGGGGGGAACTGAAGCTTTCTTT.

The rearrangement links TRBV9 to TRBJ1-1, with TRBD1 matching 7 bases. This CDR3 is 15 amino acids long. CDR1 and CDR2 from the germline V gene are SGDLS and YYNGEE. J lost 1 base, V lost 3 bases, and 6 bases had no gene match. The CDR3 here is CASSADDRANTEAFF. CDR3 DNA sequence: TGTGCCAGCAGCGCGGACGACAGGGCGAACACTGAAGCTTTCTTT.

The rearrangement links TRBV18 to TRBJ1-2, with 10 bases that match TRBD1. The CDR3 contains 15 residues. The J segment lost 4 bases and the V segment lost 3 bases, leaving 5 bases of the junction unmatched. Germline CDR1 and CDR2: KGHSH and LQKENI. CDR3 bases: TGTGCCAGCTCACCGAGGGACAGGGGCCCCTATGGCTACACCTTC. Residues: CASSPRDRGPYGYTF.

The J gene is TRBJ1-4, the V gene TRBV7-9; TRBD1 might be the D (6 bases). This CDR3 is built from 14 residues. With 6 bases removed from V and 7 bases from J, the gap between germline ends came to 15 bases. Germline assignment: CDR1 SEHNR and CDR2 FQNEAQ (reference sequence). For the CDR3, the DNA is TGTGCCAGCAGGGTCCAGGGGAGAGGTGAAAAACTGTTTTTT. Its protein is CASRVQGRGEKLFF.